Listed below are T cell receptor beta chains from one sample, sequenced in a study of T cells in Graves' hyperthyroidism and ophthalmopathy. Using its own MiXCR run on the multiplex PCR reads, TCRdb lists one record per CDR3 protein. The top ten hold about 31% of the sample, which has about 180,000 distinct CDR3 sequences, over 15% seen once. The sequencing input was blood. The receptor source for this set is a woman aged 50 to 60 with Graves' hyperthyroidism. CDR3s include the opening cysteine and the closing phenylalanine or tryptophan. Fields, in order: J gene, clone size, D gene, V gene, CDR3 protein, CDR3 DNA. D genes are given only for firm matches. Expanded clones get a size class; other rows say once, few or many, or leave the size out.

>TRBJ1-5|many|-|TRBV6-2/TRBV6-3
CASSNGPGFQPQHF
TGTGCCAGCAGTAACGGGCCAGGGTTTCAGCCCCAGCATTTT
>TRBJ1-2|many|-|TRBV14
CASSQVNGYGYTF
TGTGCCAGCAGCCAAGTGAATGGGTATGGCTACACCTTC
>TRBJ1-1|many|-|TRBV7-2
CASSLGSQGGTEASF
TGTGCCAGCAGCTTAGGAAGCCAGGGTGGGACTGAAGCTTCCTTT
>TRBJ1-1|-|-|TRBV7-2
CASSSGRSGTEAFF
TGTGCCAGCAGCTCAGGACGGTCAGGTACTGAAGCTTTCTTT
>TRBJ1-1|few|-|TRBV19
CASTTGTEAFF
TGTGCCAGTACCACAGGGACTGAAGCTTTCTTT
>TRBJ1-2|-|TRBD1|TRBV12-3/TRBV12-4
CASTPTTGVNHGYTF
TGTGCCAGCACCCCGACCACAGGGGTTAACCATGGCTACACCTTC
>TRBJ2-5|-|TRBD2|TRBV5-6
CASSLVLSGGPGGETQYF
TGTGCCAGCAGCTTGGTTCTTAGCGGGGGGCCAGGAGGAGAGACCCAGTACTTC
>TRBJ2-3|-|-|TRBV24-1
CATEGLGAGFTDTQYF
TGTGCCACCGAGGGCCTTGGCGCGGGGTTTACAGATACGCAGTATTTT
>TRBJ1-1|few|-|TRBV19
CASSPVGGLTEAFF
TGTGCCAGTAGCCCCGTTGGGGGGCTCACTGAAGCTTTCTTT
>TRBJ1-1|-|-|TRBV7-9
CASRAPLDTEAFF
TGTGCCAGCAGGGCCCCTCTGGACACTGAAGCTTTCTTT
>TRBJ2-2|many|-|TRBV28
CASSLGHGRANTGELFF
TGTGCCAGCAGTTTAGGTCACGGCAGGGCGAACACCGGGGAGCTGTTTTTT
>TRBJ1-4|many|TRBD1|TRBV20-1
CSACPGTGYNEKLFF
TGCAGTGCTTGTCCCGGGACAGGGTATAATGAAAAACTGTTTTTT
>TRBJ2-1|many|TRBD1|TRBV10-3
CAIGTATEQFF
TGTGCCATAGGGACAGCAACTGAGCAGTTCTTC
>TRBJ2-7|many|TRBD1|TRBV11-2
CASSWGQASSYEQYF
TGTGCCAGCAGCTGGGGACAGGCCAGCTCCTACGAGCAGTACTTC
>TRBJ1-3|many|-|TRBV20-1
CSARVVGLLSGNTIYF
TGCAGTGCTAGAGTAGTTGGACTCCTCTCTGGAAACACCATATATTTT
>TRBJ1-1|many|-|TRBV19
CASTTAANTEAFF
TGTGCCAGTACCACAGCGGCGAACACTGAAGCTTTCTTT
>TRBJ1-1|-|-|TRBV7-9
CASSPRRGVITGGGMNTEAFF
TGTGCCAGCAGCCCCAGGAGGGGTGTGATCACCGGGGGGGGTATGAACACTGAAGCTTTCTTT
>TRBJ2-5|many|TRBD1|TRBV27
CASSSTPWTGTDQETQYF
TGTGCCAGCAGTTCTACCCCTTGGACAGGCACCGACCAAGAGACCCAGTACTTC
>TRBJ2-7|-|-|TRBV30
CAWSVRLEQYF
TGTGCCTGGAGTGTTCGATTGGAGCAGTACTTC
>TRBJ2-2|-|-|TRBV29-1
CSGLTGNTGELFF
TGCAGCGGCTTAACAGGGAACACCGGGGAGCTGTTTTTT
>TRBJ2-5|few|-|TRBV5-1
CASSNPIQETQYF
TGCGCCAGCAGCAACCCGATCCAAGAGACCCAGTACTTC
>TRBJ1-1|-|-|TRBV7-9
CASSLGYGLAVAFF
TGTGCCAGCAGCTTAGGATATGGGTTGGCGGTAGCTTTCTTT
>TRBJ1-1|many|-|TRBV5-1
CASSFFELRGTLSGFF
TGCGCCAGCAGCTTCTTCGAGCTCAGGGGTACCCTGAGCGGATTCTTT
>TRBJ2-2|many|-|TRBV6-5
CASSYGRTRSTGELFF
TGTGCCAGCAGTTACGGCCGGACAAGAAGCACCGGGGAGCTGTTTTTT
>TRBJ1-3|once|-|TRBV13
CASETGAGGNTIYF
TGTGCCAGCGAGACGGGGGCTGGAGGAAACACCATATATTTT
>TRBJ1-2|many|-|TRBV5-1
CAKTDPHGYTF
TGCGCCAAGACGGACCCTCATGGCTACACCTTC
>TRBJ2-1|-|-|TRBV4-1
CASSQVAGEDYNEQFF
TGCGCCAGCAGCCAAGTTGCAGGGGAGGACTACAATGAGCAGTTCTTC
>TRBJ1-5|many|-|TRBV14
CASSQGGWQPQHF
TGTGCCAGCAGCCAAGGGGGTTGGCAGCCCCAGCATTTT
>TRBJ2-2|-|-|TRBV6-6
CASSYASDGRTGELFF
TGTGCCAGCAGTTACGCCTCCGACGGCAGGACCGGGGAGCTGTTTTTT
>TRBJ2-1|many|TRBD2|TRBV6-2/TRBV6-3
CASSGPSGGGSYNEQFF
TGTGCCAGCAGCGGACCGTCGGGGGGGGGGTCCTACAATGAGCAGTTCTTC
>TRBJ2-3|many|TRBD1|TRBV5-1
CASSFGLTGFDTQYF
TGCGCCAGCAGCTTCGGCTTGACAGGGTTTGATACGCAGTATTTT
>TRBJ2-3|many|-|TRBV12-3/TRBV12-4
CASSFKGIDTQYF
TGTGCCAGCAGTTTTAAGGGGATCGATACGCAGTATTTT
>TRBJ1-1|many|-|TRBV2
CASSDTSGVRTEAFF
TGTGCCAGCAGTGATACGTCCGGTGTTCGCACTGAAGCTTTCTTT
>TRBJ2-7|-|-|TRBV4-1
CASKVSTGSRYEQYF
TGCGCCAGCAAGGTCTCGACGGGCTCTCGCTACGAGCAGTACTTC
>TRBJ2-7|many|TRBD1|TRBV12-3/TRBV12-4
CASSGTGRTYEQYF
TGTGCCAGCAGTGGGACAGGACGCACCTACGAGCAGTACTTC
>TRBJ1-6|many|TRBD1|TRBV3-1
CASRQTGRTYNSPLHF
TGTGCCAGCAGGCAGACAGGGAGGACCTATAATTCACCCCTCCACTTT
>TRBJ1-4|-|TRBD1|TRBV28
CASSPGQGWEKLFF
TGTGCCAGCAGTCCCGGACAGGGGTGGGAAAAACTGTTTTTT
>TRBJ1-2|many|-|TRBV12-3/TRBV12-4
CASSFLGVPGYTF
TGTGCCAGCAGTTTCTTGGGGGTGCCTGGCTACACCTTC
>TRBJ2-5|-|-|TRBV20-1
CSAFTGGGETQYF
TGCAGTGCTTTCACAGGGGGGGGGGAGACCCAGTACTTC
>TRBJ2-7|many|-|TRBV7-2
CASSLSLYEQYF
TGTGCCAGCAGCTTAAGTCTCTACGAGCAGTACTTC